The 2 T cell receptor beta chains listed next were all sequenced from one sample in a study of cytomegalovirus exposure and HLA in healthy donors (dated by TCRdb to 2016 to 2017). The library was produced with the immunoSEQ multiplex PCR assay. A mixture of 60 forward primers for TCR Vbeta segments and 13 reverse primers for TCR Jbeta segments was used in the multiplex PCR. TCRdb's version of the immuneACCESS table is confined to in-frame rearrangements and falls short of the full clone set. An unresolved V gene accounts for under half of the shortfall where checked; the remainder is of unknown origin. A total of about 130,000 clones appear in this sample, around 77% of them only once. Clones ranked in the top ten supply roughly 1.2% of the sample. The sample taken for sequencing was PBMCs. The origin of the receptors is a man in his fifties or sixties in good health and CMV-seronegative.

This clone showed up just a few times. The chain joins TRBV30 to TRBJ2-7, with a tentative D call TRBD2 (7 bases). Germline V gene data show CDR1 as GTSNPN and CDR2 as SVGIG (reference sequence). V was pared by 3 bases and J by 6 bases, with 15 bases between. The CDR3 runs to 13 residues. For the CDR3, the DNA is TGTGCCTGGAGCGTATGGGGGGGGGCCGAGCAGTACTTC. Its protein product is CAWSVWGGAEQYF.

The J gene is TRBJ2-3, the V gene TRBV7-9; 8 bases are shared with TRBD1. V shed 5 bases, J shed 4 bases, and the junction held 5 bases outside the gene matches. The CDR3 length is 14 residues. CDR1 SEHNR and CDR2 FQNEAQ come from the germline V gene (reference sequence). CDR3 residues: CASSRDRGADTQYF. CDR3 DNA: TGTGCCAGCAGCCGAGACAGGGGTGCAGATACGCAGTATTTT.